Each of the 2 T cell receptor beta chains below was sequenced from the same sample in a study of blood T cell repertoires in COVID-19 (dated by TCRdb to 2019 to 2021). To prepare the library, the immunoSEQ multiplex PCR assay was applied. TCRdb obtained this table from immuneACCESS and retained in-frame rearrangements with V and J assigned. These tables miss some clones; where compared with another copy, unresolved V genes account for less than half of the shortfall, and the remainder is unexplained. Across this sample there are some 160,000 clones, with 83% seen only once. More than 1.5% of the sample is in the top ten clones. Sequencing was carried out using peripheral blood. These receptors all stem from a human donor in a cohort sampled during active COVID-19.

The V call is TRBV5-5, the J call TRBJ2-7, with 8 bases lining up with TRBD1. There are 14 residues in the CDR3. CDR1 and CDR2 from the germline V gene are SGHKS and YYEKEE (reference sequence). The ends lost 5 bases at V and 3 bases at J; junction bases unmatched: 7. The chain's CDR3 is CASSFGTGVYEQYF. In DNA form, the CDR3 reads TGTGCCAGCAGTTTCGGGACAGGAGTCTACGAGCAGTACTTC. The full variable domain, completed using reference TRBV5-5 and TRBJ2-7, is DAGVTQSPTHLIKTRGQQVTLRCSPISGHKSVSWYQQVLGQGPQFIFQYYEKEERGRGNFPDRFSARQFPNYSSELNVNALLLGDSALYLCASSFGTGVYEQYFGPGTRLTVT.

The chain couples TRBV18 to TRBJ2-2; possible D gene TRBD1, 5 bases. V was clipped by 3 bases and J by 0 bases, with 5 bases between them. CDR1 and CDR2 from the germline V gene are KGHSH and LQKENI. The CDR3 loop spans 14 amino acids. The CDR3 sequence is CASSPDTNTGELFF. CDR3 nucleotides: TGTGCCAGCTCACCGGACACGAACACCGGGGAGCTGTTTTTT.